The 32 T cell receptor beta chains listed next were all sequenced from one sample in a study of blood T cell repertoires in COVID-19. Libraries were prepared by immunoSEQ multiplex PCR; TCRdb keeps only in-frame clonotypes and omits some of them. The data hold 87,000 or so clones, with over 75% observed a single time. The specimen sequenced was peripheral blood. The receptors shown here come from a woman older than 75 with acute or convalescent COVID-19.

On this clone itself: The junction and the germline gene differ at one end; a read error may be behind it. V is TRBV7-7 and J is TRBJ2-1; 7 nucleotides line up with TRBD1. CDR3 length: 15 residues. Germline V CDR1 and CDR2: SSHAT, FNYEAQ (reference sequence). The CDR3, as DNA: TGTGCTAGCAGCCCCCGAGGGGGCTCTGGGGATGAGCAGTTCTTC. Translation: CASSPRGGSGDEQFF.

This rearrangement joins TRBV4-1 to TRBJ2-2; D is ambiguous. CDR1 is MGHRA and CDR2 is YSYEKL in the germline V gene. The CDR3 contains 15 residues. Trimming took off 1 base at V and 1 base at J, with 7 bases between the two ends. Written as DNA, the CDR3 is TGCGCCAGCAGCCAAGCGTTCAGGAACACCGGGGAGCTGTTTTTT. Translation gives CASSQAFRNTGELFF.

This clone has more than one count but fewer than ten. J is TRBJ2-2 and V is TRBV11-3; tentative D call: TRBD1 (6 bases). Looked up from germline, CDR1 is SGHNT and CDR2 is YENEEA. The CDR3 is made up of 14 amino acids. Trimming shortened V by 1 base and J by 6 bases, and 9 bases separated the two germline ends. The CDR3 nucleotides are TGTGCCAGCAGCTTAGCCAGGGGCGCCGGGGAGCTGTTTTTT. Amino acid sequence: CASSLARGAGELFF.

The table lists this clone with a few counts. V is TRBV15 and J is TRBJ1-1; D uncertain. The CDR3 consists of 13 residues. Germline lookup yields CDR1 LNHNV and CDR2 YYDKDF (reference sequence). Trimming took 0 bases from V and 1 from J, leaving 3 bases between them. CDR3 protein: CATSREANTEAFF. The CDR3 DNA sequence: TGTGCCACCAGCAGAGAAGCGAACACTGAAGCTTTCTTT.

The genes are TRBV5-1 and TRBJ1-1, with 9 bases lining up with TRBD1. Germline CDR1 reads SGHRS; CDR2 reads YFSETQ. CDR3 length: 17 amino acids. The ends lost 4 bases at V and 4 bases at J; junction bases unmatched: 14. In nucleotides, the CDR3 is TGCGCCAGCAGCCCTGGACAGGGGAGGAGTTTGAGCACTGAAGCTTTCTTT. Its protein product is CASSPGQGRSLSTEAFF.

The chain has TRBV11-2 and TRBJ1-2; 10 positions agree with TRBD1. V lost 5 bases and J lost 6; bases outside the gene matches: 9. From germline, CDR1 is SGHAT and CDR2 FQNNGV. This CDR3 has 15 residues. In DNA form, the CDR3 reads TGTGCCAGCAGCACCGGACAGGGGGGGATGGATGGCTACACCTTC. Translated, it gives CASSTGQGGMDGYTF.

This clone has just one count. V and J are TRBV6-2 or TRBV6-3 and TRBJ2-3; TRBD2 matches at 8 bases. The CDR3 runs 15 residues. Germline CDR1 reads MNHEY; CDR2 reads SVGEGT. The ends lost 8 bases at V and 1 base at J; junction bases unmatched: 8. The CDR3 reads CASRSLAEGTDTQYF. DNA for the CDR3: TGTGCCAGCCGTTCACTAGCGGAGGGCACAGATACGCAGTATTTT.

The rearrangement joins TRBV6-5 to TRBJ1-2, with D possibly TRBD1 on 6 matching bases. Germline loops: CDR1 MNHEY, CDR2 SVGAGI. This CDR3 has 12 residues. Trimming took off 7 bases at V and 4 bases at J, with 10 bases between the two ends. CDR3: CASTLQGYGYTF. The CDR3 nucleotides read TGTGCCAGCACCCTACAGGGCTATGGCTACACCTTC.

The chain recombines TRBV5-1 with TRBJ2-5, with D possibly matching TRBD1 (5 bases). This CDR3 has 15 residues. CDR1 is SGHRS, CDR2 YFSETQ, per germline. The germline V and J ends were trimmed by 5 bases and 5 bases, with 19 bases remaining between them. In DNA, the CDR3 is TGCGCCAGCAGTTTTTGGCAGGGCGTAGAGGAGACCCAGTACTTC. Its protein is CASSFWQGVEETQYF.

V usage is TRBV10-2 and J usage is TRBJ1-2, with D perhaps matching TRBD1 (5 bases). In germline, CDR1 is WSHSY, CDR2 SAAADI. The V end was cut by 2 bases, the J end by 5 bases, with 12 bases between. This CDR3 has 14 amino acids. CDR3 in DNA: TGCGCCAGCAGTGAGGGGGGGGGAGTTTATGGCTACACCTTC. Its protein is CASSEGGGVYGYTF.

The rearrangement links TRBV25-1 to TRBJ2-7, with 7 nucleotides matching TRBD1. Germline trimming cut 8 bases from V and 5 bases from J; bases unmatched to any gene: 6. CDR3 length: 12 residues. Germline CDR1 and CDR2: MGHDK and SYGVNS. The CDR3 DNA sequence: TGTGCCAGCGGGGACAGAGTGGACGAGCAGTACTTC. It yields the protein CASGDRVDEQYF.

The rearrangement links TRBV13 to TRBJ2-1, with 7 positions matching TRBD1. With 5 bases clipped from V and 10 bases from J, the junction kept 14 bases outside the gene matches. In germline, CDR1 is PRHDT, CDR2 FYEKMQ (reference sequence). This CDR3 is built from 15 residues. CDR3 protein: CASSIDRAPSFEQFF. CDR3 in DNA: TGTGCCAGCAGCATTGACAGGGCACCCTCATTCGAGCAGTTCTTC.

On this clone itself: The junction differs from germline at one of its ends, possibly a read error. This sequence joins TRBV7-7 and TRBJ2-7; 8 bases are shared with TRBD1. In germline, CDR1 is SSHAT, CDR2 FNYEAQ (reference sequence). The CDR3 covers 14 residues. CDR3 DNA: TGTGCTAGCAGCTTAGAACCAGGGGGCGGCGAGCAGTACTTC. Translated, it gives CASSLEPGGGEQYF.

V gene TRBV30 combines with J gene TRBJ2-2; tentative D call: TRBD2 (6 bases). Germline lookup yields CDR1 GTSNPN and CDR2 SVGIG (reference sequence). Between the trimmed V and J ends, which lost 3 bases and 0 bases, there was a span of 11 bases. This CDR3 is 15 amino acids long. The CDR3 DNA follows: TGTGCCTGGAGGGGCCCGGGAGCGAACACCGGGGAGCTGTTTTTT. Its translation is CAWRGPGANTGELFF.

This clone was picked up one time. V gene TRBV2 combines with J gene TRBJ2-1; D remains unclear. The CDR3 spans 11 residues. Per germline, CDR1 SNHLY and CDR2 FYNNEI. The V end lost 6 bases, the J end lost 5 bases, and 5 bases lay between the germline ends. The chain's CDR3 is CASRYNNEQFF. DNA for the CDR3: TGTGCCAGCAGATATAACAATGAGCAGTTCTTC.

V gene TRBV7-6 combines with J gene TRBJ2-7; no clear D gene. Trimming shortened V by 3 bases and J by 0 bases, and 12 bases separated the two germline ends. The CDR3 is 15 residues long. CDR1 SGHVS and CDR2 FNYEAQ come from the germline V gene. The CDR3 sequence is CASSLTTKFSYEQYF. CDR3 bases: TGTGCCAGCAGCTTGACGACAAAATTCTCCTACGAGCAGTACTTC.

This rearrangement joins TRBV19 to TRBJ1-5; D remains ambiguous. The CDR3 has 13 residues. V shed 3 bases and J shed 4 bases, with 7 bases lying between them. Looked up from germline, CDR1 is LNHDA and CDR2 is SQIVND (reference sequence). As DNA, the CDR3 is TGTGCCAGTAGTATGAGCCCGAATCAGCCCCAGCATTTT. Its protein is CASSMSPNQPQHF.

This rearrangement joins TRBV6-5 to TRBJ1-1, with unresolved D. The CDR3 length is 13 residues. The V end was cut by 2 bases, the J end by 7 bases, with 11 bases between. Germline CDR1 and CDR2: MNHEY and SVGAGI. The CDR3, as DNA: TGTGCCAGCAGTTACCCAGGCCGGGGTGAAGCTTTCTTT. Its translation: CASSYPGRGEAFF.

V is TRBV3-1 (or the pseudogene TRBV3-2) and J is TRBJ2-7; TRBD1 is a possible D gene (5 bases). V shed 1 base and J shed 3 bases, with 10 bases lying between them. Germline V lookup: CDR1 LGHDT, CDR2 YNNKEL (reference sequence). The CDR3 is 14 amino acids. The CDR3 spells CASSQARVNYEQYF. Written as DNA, the CDR3 is TGTGCCAGCAGCCAAGCCAGGGTCAACTACGAGCAGTACTTC.

The V gene is TRBV7-9, the J gene TRBJ2-7; 12 nucleotides line up with TRBD2. V shed 4 bases and J 5 bases; nucleotides not matched to a gene: 6. Germline V lookup: CDR1 SEHNR, CDR2 FQNEAQ (reference sequence). The CDR3 spans 15 residues. DNA for the CDR3: TGTGCCAGCAGCTCCTGGACTAGCGGGATCAACGAGCAGTACTTC. Translated: CASSSWTSGINEQYF.

The V and J genes are TRBV11-2 and TRBJ2-2; D perhaps matches TRBD2 (6 bases). The V gene lost 7 bases and the J gene lost 3 bases, with 12 bases spanning the gap. Germline CDR1 and CDR2: SGHAT and FQNNGV. The CDR3 is 14 residues long. CDR3 residues: CASTRDSYTGELFF. The CDR3 coding sequence is TGTGCCAGCACCCGGGACTCCTACACCGGGGAGCTGTTTTTT.

The chain links TRBV21-1 to TRBJ2-1; the table assigns TRBD1, which was not confirmed against the DNA. TRBV21-1 corresponds to a pseudogene. There are 18 residues in the CDR3. The DNA of the CDR3 is TGTGCCAGCAGCAAAGAGGACGCAGGGGGTAGCGGTGGAAATGAGCAGTTCTTC. This gives the protein CASSKEDAGGSGGNEQFF.

This chain connects TRBV6-1 to TRBJ2-2; 8 nucleotides agree with TRBD2. This CDR3 has 16 residues. CDR1 and CDR2 (germline): MNHNS, SASEGT. Trimming at V came to 2 bases and at J to 6 bases, leaving 8 bases not matched to a gene. The CDR3 nucleotides read TGTGCCAGCAGTGAACCCTCGGCGGGGGGCCCCGGGGAGCTGTTTTTT. Protein product: CASSEPSAGGPGELFF.

This clone was recorded only once. The V call is TRBV7-2, the J call TRBJ2-5; 13 nucleotides match TRBD2. The CDR3 length is 15 residues. V lost 5 bases and J lost 5; bases outside the gene matches: 5. The V gene's germline CDR1 is SGHTA and CDR2 FQGNSA. In DNA, the CDR3 is TGTGCCAGCAGCCTCCTACTAGCGGGAGGGGAGACCCAGTACTTC. This translates into CASSLLLAGGETQYF.

V is TRBV6-2 or TRBV6-3 and J is TRBJ1-1; D might be TRBD1 (6 bases). V was cut by 6 bases and J by 4 bases, with 15 bases left in between. CDR3 length equals 14 residues. Germline values: CDR1 MNHEY, CDR2 SVGEGT. DNA for the CDR3: TGTGCCAGCAGCGCAGCAGGGGCGAGCACTGAAGCTTTCTTT. Translation gives CASSAAGASTEAFF.

The CDR3 DNA reads as TGCGCCAGCAGCTTAGGGACAGGGGGGTACAATGAGCAGTTCTTC. This gives the protein CASSLGTGGYNEQFF. The chain employs TRBV5-1 and TRBJ2-1; 11 nucleotides agree with TRBD1. Germline CDR1 and CDR2: SGHRS and YFSETQ. The V gene end was trimmed by 2 bases and the J gene end by 4 bases; junction bases not matched to a gene: 2. This CDR3 region has 15 residues.

With regard to this clone: The same CDR3 also results from other DNA sequences found in this sample. The chain uses TRBV5-4 and TRBJ1-3, with 8 bases fitting TRBD1. This CDR3 contains 14 residues. V shed 4 bases and J 4 bases; nucleotides not matched to a gene: 4. Germline assignment: CDR1 SGHNT and CDR2 YYREEE (reference sequence). The DNA for the CDR3 is TGTGCCAGCAGCGGGGACAGGCTCGGAAACACCATATATTTT. Its translation: CASSGDRLGNTIYF.

The V call is TRBV6-4, the J call TRBJ1-1, with D possibly TRBD1 on 5 matching bases. In germline, CDR1 is MRHNA, CDR2 SNTAGT. V dropped 2 bases and J dropped 6 bases, with 13 bases sitting between them. The CDR3 is 14 residues long. In DNA form, the CDR3 reads TGTGCCAGCAGTGACATGGGGGGTCACCCTGAAGCTTTCTTT. Translation: CASSDMGGHPEAFF.

V usage is TRBV3-1 (or the pseudogene TRBV3-2) and J usage is TRBJ2-5; 9 positions match TRBD2. Unmatched junction bases numbered 7, after V lost 6 bases and J lost 2 bases. Germline V gene lookup returns CDR1 LGHDT and CDR2 YNNKEL (reference sequence). The CDR3 covers 15 residues. CDR3: CASSSGLAEQETQYF. The CDR3 coding sequence is TGTGCCAGCAGTTCGGGACTAGCCGAACAAGAGACCCAGTACTTC.

CDR3 in amino acids: CASSSPPTGATEAFF. Here the CDR3 DNA reads TGTGCCAGCAGCTCCCCCCCTACAGGGGCCACTGAAGCTTTCTTT. The chain couples TRBV7-9 to TRBJ1-1; 7 nucleotides agree with TRBD1. The trim removed 4 bases at V and 4 bases at J, leaving 9 bases unmatched. Per the germline V gene, CDR1 is SEHNR and CDR2 is FQNEAQ (reference sequence). The CDR3 has 15 amino acids.

The chain joins TRBV2 to TRBJ2-3, with 7 bases fitting TRBD2. V lost 7 bases, J lost 2 bases, and 15 bases stayed unmatched. CDR1 is SNHLY, CDR2 FYNNEI, per germline. The CDR3 spans 17 residues. The CDR3 is CASIPFGVGGSTDTQYF. In DNA, the CDR3 is TGTGCCAGCATCCCTTTTGGGGTCGGGGGGTCCACAGATACGCAGTATTTT. The full variable domain, its missing parts supplied by reference TRBV2 and TRBJ2-3, is EPEVTQTPSHQVTQMGQEVILRCVPISNHLYFYWYRQILGQKVEFLVSFYNNEISEKSEIFDDQFSVERPDGSNFTLKIRSTKLEDSAMYFCASIPFGVGGSTDTQYFGPGTRLTVL.

The chain employs TRBV7-3 and TRBJ2-5; tentative D call: TRBD2 (6 bases). V lost 5 bases and J 3 bases, leaving 10 bases between the germline ends. The V gene's germline CDR1 is SGHTA and CDR2 FQGTGA. CDR3 length equals 13 residues. The DNA of the CDR3 is TGTGCCAGCAGCCCTCCGGGGGAAGAGACCCAGTACTTC. Protein product: CASSPPGEETQYF. The full variable domain, rest sourced from reference TRBV7-3 and TRBJ2-5, is GAGVSQTPSNKVTEKGKYVELRCDPISGHTALYWYRQSLGQGPEFLIYFQGTGAADDSGLPNDRFFAVRPEGSVSTLKIQRTERGDSAVYLCASSPPGEETQYFGPGTRLLVL.